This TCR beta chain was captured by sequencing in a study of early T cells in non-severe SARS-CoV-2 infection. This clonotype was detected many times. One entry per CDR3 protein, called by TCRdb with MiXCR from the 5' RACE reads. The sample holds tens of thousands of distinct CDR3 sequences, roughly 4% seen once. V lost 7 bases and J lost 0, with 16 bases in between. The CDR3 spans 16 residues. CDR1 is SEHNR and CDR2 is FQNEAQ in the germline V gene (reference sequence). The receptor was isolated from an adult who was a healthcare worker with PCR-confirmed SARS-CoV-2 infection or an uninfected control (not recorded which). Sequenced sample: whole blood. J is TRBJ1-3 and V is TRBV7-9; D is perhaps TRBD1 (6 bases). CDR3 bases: TGTGCCAGCACCATCGCCGGACAGTACTCTGGAAACACCATATATTTT. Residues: CASTIAGQYSGNTIYF.